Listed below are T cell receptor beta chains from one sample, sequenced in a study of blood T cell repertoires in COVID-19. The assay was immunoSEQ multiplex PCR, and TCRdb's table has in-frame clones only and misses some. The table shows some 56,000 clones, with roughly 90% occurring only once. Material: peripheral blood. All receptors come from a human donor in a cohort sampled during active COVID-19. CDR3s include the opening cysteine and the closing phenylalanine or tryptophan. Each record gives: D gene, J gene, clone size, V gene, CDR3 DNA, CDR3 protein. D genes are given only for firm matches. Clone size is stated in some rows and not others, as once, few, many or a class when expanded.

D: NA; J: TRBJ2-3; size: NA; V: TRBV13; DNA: TGTGCCAGCAGCGAGCAGAGTGGAGCAGATACGCAGTATTTT; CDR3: CASSEQSGADTQYF
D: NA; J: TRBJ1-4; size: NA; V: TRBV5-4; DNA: TGTGCCAGCAGCTTAGGGGGAAGGGTCGAAAAACTGTTTTTT; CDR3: CASSLGGRVEKLFF
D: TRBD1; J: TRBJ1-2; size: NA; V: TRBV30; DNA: TGTGCCAGTGACAGGGCCCTCTATGGCTACACCTTC; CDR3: CASDRALYGYTF
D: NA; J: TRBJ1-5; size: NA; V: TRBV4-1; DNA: TGCGCCAGCAGCCTTTCGATGTTGGTCCTAGGGGATAGCAATCAGCCCCAGCATTTT; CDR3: CASSLSMLVLGDSNQPQHF
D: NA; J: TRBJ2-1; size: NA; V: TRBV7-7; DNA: TGTGCTAGCAGCTTAGTGGTAGCCTTCTACAATGAGCAGTTCTTC; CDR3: CASSLVVAFYNEQFF
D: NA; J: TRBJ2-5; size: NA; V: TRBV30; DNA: TGTGCCTGGAGTGTAGCAGGGGTGCAAGAGACCCAGTACTTC; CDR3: CAWSVAGVQETQYF
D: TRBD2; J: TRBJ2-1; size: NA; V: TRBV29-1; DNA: TGCAGCGACACTTCGCGGGGGGAAGAGCAGTTCTTC; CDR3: CSDTSRGEEQFF
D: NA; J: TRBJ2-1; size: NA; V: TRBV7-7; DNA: TGTGCCAGCAGCTTAGGGGACTTAGGGTACAATGAGCAGTTCTTC; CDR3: CASSLGDLGYNEQFF
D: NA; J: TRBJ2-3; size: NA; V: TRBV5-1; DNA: TGCGCCAGCCACGATTCAGGGCCTAGCACAGATACGCAGTATTTT; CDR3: CASHDSGPSTDTQYF
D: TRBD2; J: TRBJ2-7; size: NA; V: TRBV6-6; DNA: TGTGCCAGCAGTTGGGAGGGCCAGGGAGGCGAGCAGTACTTC; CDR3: CASSWEGQGGEQYF
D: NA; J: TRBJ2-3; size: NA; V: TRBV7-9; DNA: TGTGCCAGCAGCTTAGTCGGCGGGCTCACAGATACGCAGTATTTT; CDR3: CASSLVGGLTDTQYF
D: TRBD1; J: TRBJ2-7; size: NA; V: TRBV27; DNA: TGTGCCAGCAGTTTACAAACCGGGACAGGAAACGAGCAGTACTTC; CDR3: CASSLQTGTGNEQYF
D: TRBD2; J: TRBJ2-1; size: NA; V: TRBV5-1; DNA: TGCGCCAGCAGCCCGACTAGCGGGGGGGTCAATGAGCAGTTCTTC; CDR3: CASSPTSGGVNEQFF
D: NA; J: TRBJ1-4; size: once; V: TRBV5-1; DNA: TGCGCCAGCAGCTACGACAGTAGCTTGTGGGAAAAACTGTTTTTT; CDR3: CASSYDSSLWEKLFF
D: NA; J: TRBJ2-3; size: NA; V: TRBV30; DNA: TGTGCCTGGAGTGTTTCGCGGGGAAGTGATACGCAGTATTTT; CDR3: CAWSVSRGSDTQYF
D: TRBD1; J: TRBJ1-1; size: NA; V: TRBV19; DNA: TGTGCCAGTCGTCGGGACAGGGGGGGTGAAGCTTTCTTT; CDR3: CASRRDRGGEAFF
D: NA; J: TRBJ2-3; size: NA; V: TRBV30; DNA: TGTGCCTGGACCCTCCCCGGAGGGGTAACGACAGATACGCAGTATTTT; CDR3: CAWTLPGGVTTDTQYF
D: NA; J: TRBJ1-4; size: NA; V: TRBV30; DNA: TGTGCCTGGAGTGTACAGCAAGAAAAACTGTTTTTT; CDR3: CAWSVQQEKLFF